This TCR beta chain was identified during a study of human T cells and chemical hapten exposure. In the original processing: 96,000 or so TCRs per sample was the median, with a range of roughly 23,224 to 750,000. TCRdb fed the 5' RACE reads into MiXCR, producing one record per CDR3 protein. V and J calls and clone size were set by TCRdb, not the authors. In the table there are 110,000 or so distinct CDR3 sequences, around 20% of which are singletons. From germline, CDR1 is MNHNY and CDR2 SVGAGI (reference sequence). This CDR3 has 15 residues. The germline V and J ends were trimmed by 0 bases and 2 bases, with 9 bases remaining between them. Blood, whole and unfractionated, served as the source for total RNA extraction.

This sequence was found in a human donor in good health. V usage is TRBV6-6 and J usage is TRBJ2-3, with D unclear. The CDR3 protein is CASSYSFSNTDTQYF. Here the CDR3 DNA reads TGTGCCAGCAGTTACTCATTTTCGAACACAGATACGCAGTATTTT.